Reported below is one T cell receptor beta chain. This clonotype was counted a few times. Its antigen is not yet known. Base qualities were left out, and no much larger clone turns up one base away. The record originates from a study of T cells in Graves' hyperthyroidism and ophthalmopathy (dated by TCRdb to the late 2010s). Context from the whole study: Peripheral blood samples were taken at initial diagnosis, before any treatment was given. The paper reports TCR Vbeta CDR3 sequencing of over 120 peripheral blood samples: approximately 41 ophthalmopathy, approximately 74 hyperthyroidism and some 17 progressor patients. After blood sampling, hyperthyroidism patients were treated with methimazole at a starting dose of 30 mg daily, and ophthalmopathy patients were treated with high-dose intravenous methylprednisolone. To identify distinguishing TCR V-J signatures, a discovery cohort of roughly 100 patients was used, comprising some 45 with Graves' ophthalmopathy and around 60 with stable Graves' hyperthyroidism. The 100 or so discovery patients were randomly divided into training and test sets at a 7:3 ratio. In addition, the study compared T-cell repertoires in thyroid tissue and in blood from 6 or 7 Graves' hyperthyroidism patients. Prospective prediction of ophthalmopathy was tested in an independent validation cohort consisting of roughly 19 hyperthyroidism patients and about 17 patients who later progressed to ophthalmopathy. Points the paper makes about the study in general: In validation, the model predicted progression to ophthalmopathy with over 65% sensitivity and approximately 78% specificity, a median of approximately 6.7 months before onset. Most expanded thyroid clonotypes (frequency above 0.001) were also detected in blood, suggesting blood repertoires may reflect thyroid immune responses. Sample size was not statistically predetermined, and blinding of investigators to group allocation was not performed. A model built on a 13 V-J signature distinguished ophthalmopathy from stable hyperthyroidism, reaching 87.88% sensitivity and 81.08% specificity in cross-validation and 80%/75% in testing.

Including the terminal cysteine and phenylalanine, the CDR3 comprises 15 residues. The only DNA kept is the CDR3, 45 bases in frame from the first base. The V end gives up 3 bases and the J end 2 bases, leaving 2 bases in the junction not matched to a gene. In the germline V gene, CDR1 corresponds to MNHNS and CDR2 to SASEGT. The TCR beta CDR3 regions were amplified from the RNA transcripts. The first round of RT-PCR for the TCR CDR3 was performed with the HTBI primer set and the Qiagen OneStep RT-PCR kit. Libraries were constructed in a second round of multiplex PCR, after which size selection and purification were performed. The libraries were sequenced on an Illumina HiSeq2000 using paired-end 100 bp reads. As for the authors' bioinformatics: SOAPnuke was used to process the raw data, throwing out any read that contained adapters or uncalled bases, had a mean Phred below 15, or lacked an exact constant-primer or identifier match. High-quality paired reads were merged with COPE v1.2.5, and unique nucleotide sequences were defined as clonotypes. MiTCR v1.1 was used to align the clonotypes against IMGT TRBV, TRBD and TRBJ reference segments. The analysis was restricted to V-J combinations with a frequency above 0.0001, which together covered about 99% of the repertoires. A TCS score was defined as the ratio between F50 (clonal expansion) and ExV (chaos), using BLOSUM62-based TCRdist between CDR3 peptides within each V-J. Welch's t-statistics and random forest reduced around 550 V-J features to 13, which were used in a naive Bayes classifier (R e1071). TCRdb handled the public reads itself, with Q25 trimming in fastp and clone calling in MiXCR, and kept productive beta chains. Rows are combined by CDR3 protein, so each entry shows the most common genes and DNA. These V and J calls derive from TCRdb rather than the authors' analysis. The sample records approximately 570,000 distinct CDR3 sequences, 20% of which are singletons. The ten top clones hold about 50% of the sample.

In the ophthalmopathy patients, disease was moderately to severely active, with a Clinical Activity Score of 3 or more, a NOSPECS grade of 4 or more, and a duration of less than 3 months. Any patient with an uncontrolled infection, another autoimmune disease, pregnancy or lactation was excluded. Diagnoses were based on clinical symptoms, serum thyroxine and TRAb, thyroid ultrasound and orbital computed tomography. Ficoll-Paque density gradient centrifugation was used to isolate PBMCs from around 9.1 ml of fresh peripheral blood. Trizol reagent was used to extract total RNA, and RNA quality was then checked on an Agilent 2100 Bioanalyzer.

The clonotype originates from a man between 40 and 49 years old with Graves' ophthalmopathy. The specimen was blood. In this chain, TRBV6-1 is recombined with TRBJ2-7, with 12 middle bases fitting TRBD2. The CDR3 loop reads CASSETSGSPYEQYF. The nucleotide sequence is TGTGCCAGCAGTGAGACTAGCGGGAGCCCCTACGAGCAGTACTTC.